These T cell receptor beta chains were read from a single sample in a study of blood T cell repertoires in COVID-19. Only in-frame clones appear in the TCRdb table, and some are missing; sequencing was by immunoSEQ multiplex PCR. Of about 90,000 clones listed, roughly 78% are singletons. Material: peripheral blood. The receptor set was obtained from a woman between 65 and 79 years old with acute or convalescent COVID-19. Each CDR3 is given with its conserved first and last residue. A row's size may be missing; if present it is once, few, many or a size class.

V gene: TRBV4-1
clone size: -
J gene: TRBJ1-4
CDR3 protein: CASREGQMNEKLFF

V gene: TRBV9
clone size: -
J gene: TRBJ2-2
CDR3 protein: CASSAGQGAGGELFF

V gene: TRBV6-5
clone size: -
J gene: TRBJ1-2
CDR3 protein: CASSLREGWYGYTF

V gene: TRBV19
clone size: -
J gene: TRBJ2-3
CDR3 protein: CASAPPGGGFLGGTDTQYF

V gene: TRBV10-3
clone size: -
J gene: TRBJ2-1
CDR3 protein: CAISRLAGSHNEQFF

V gene: TRBV19
clone size: -
J gene: TRBJ2-2
CDR3 protein: CASSRLGQGPNTGELFF

V gene: TRBV6-2/TRBV6-3
clone size: once
J gene: TRBJ2-5
CDR3 protein: CASSAGETQYF

V gene: TRBV3-1/TRBV3-2
clone size: -
J gene: TRBJ1-4
CDR3 protein: CASSQFRSVTVEKLFF

V gene: TRBV7-9
clone size: -
J gene: TRBJ1-5
CDR3 protein: CASSLGGQGDQPQHF

V gene: TRBV6-2/TRBV6-3
clone size: -
J gene: TRBJ2-7
CDR3 protein: CASSYSGRAGEQYF

V gene: TRBV7-9
clone size: -
J gene: TRBJ1-4
CDR3 protein: CASSGPGKLFF

V gene: TRBV7-9
clone size: -
J gene: TRBJ2-7
CDR3 protein: CASSLALGAEQYF

V gene: TRBV5-7
clone size: once
J gene: TRBJ1-5
CDR3 protein: CASSLAAGRDQPQHF

V gene: TRBV5-1
clone size: -
J gene: TRBJ2-7
CDR3 protein: CASSASGRYEQYF

V gene: TRBV7-3
clone size: -
J gene: TRBJ2-5
CDR3 protein: CASSFRGAESETQYF

V gene: TRBV28
clone size: -
J gene: TRBJ1-1
CDR3 protein: CASSFTGRGTEAFF

V gene: TRBV11-2
clone size: once
J gene: TRBJ2-2
CDR3 protein: CASSSSQGAPRELFF

V gene: TRBV5-1
clone size: few
J gene: TRBJ1-4
CDR3 protein: CASSHQGSGLNEKLFF

V gene: TRBV29-1
clone size: -
J gene: TRBJ1-1
CDR3 protein: CSETTGGTEAFF

V gene: TRBV18
clone size: -
J gene: TRBJ1-1
CDR3 protein: CASSPGHSTEAFF

V gene: TRBV30
clone size: -
J gene: TRBJ2-2
CDR3 protein: CAWNSGGRRTGELFF

V gene: TRBV2
clone size: once
J gene: TRBJ2-2
CDR3 protein: CASSLNTGELFF

V gene: TRBV5-1
clone size: once
J gene: TRBJ2-7
CDR3 protein: CASSSNAGVWEQYF

V gene: TRBV6-6
clone size: -
J gene: TRBJ2-3
CDR3 protein: CASSPGQADTQYF

V gene: TRBV5-1
clone size: -
J gene: TRBJ2-1
CDR3 protein: CASTETPGQAVGGAFF

V gene: TRBV30
clone size: few
J gene: TRBJ1-6
CDR3 protein: CAWAGLYNSPLHF

V gene: TRBV28
clone size: -
J gene: TRBJ2-7
CDR3 protein: CASSLPPWTGAGEQYF

V gene: TRBV19
clone size: -
J gene: TRBJ2-2
CDR3 protein: CASREGWNTGELFF

V gene: TRBV14
clone size: -
J gene: TRBJ2-1
CDR3 protein: CASSRTSPGTSGIIDEQFF

V gene: TRBV9
clone size: -
J gene: TRBJ1-1
CDR3 protein: CASSADGRALDAFF

V gene: TRBV5-1
clone size: -
J gene: TRBJ2-7
CDR3 protein: CASSFSGHLYEQYF

V gene: TRBV2
clone size: once
J gene: TRBJ1-4
CDR3 protein: CASSEGRGDEKLFF

V gene: TRBV18
clone size: -
J gene: TRBJ1-2
CDR3 protein: CASSPAESLYGYTF